The entry that follows covers one T cell receptor (beta chain) sequence. This sample is part of a study of T cells after yellow fever vaccination. The CDR3 is 15 residues long. J was trimmed by 7 bases and V by 11 bases; bases with no gene match: 13. Germline V gene data show CDR1 as ENHRY and CDR2 as SYGVKD. TCRdb fed the 5' RACE reads into MiXCR, producing one record per CDR3 protein. The data show under 500,000 distinct CDR3 sequences, 15% to 20% seen once. This sequence joins TRBV10-3 and TRBJ1-5; 11 nucleotides align to TRBD1. The source of this sequence is a man younger than 30 who received the YFV17D yellow fever vaccine. The material was PBMCs, obtained before the yellow fever booster vaccination. Here the CDR3 reads CAAPGQGDQGQPQHF. The CDR3 nucleotides read TGTGCCGCGCCGGGACAGGGGGACCAGGGACAGCCCCAGCATTTT.